The 9 T cell receptor beta chains below come from one sample, sequenced in a study of human T cells and chemical hapten exposure. The time point: patch test 3, about 24 weeks after DPC sensitization. As for treatment: therapeutic diphenylcyclopropenone sensitization with weekly scalp DPC. TCRdb called the RACE reads again in MiXCR, with one record for every CDR3 protein. This table holds fewer than 80,000 distinct CDR3 sequences, 11% found once. The source was whole blood, collected in connection with sensitization to the hapten diphenylcyclopropenone (DPC). These TCRs come from a woman aged 25-40 years with alopecia areata. Some clones in this sample may be carry-over from other donors' samples.

The chain uses TRBV28 and TRBJ2-2, with D hard to call. CDR1 MDHEN and CDR2 SYDVKM come from the germline V gene. The CDR3 contains 13 residues. V was cut by 8 bases and J by 3 bases, with 10 bases left in between. CDR3 nucleotides: TGTGCCAGCCGAACCCTAGACACCGGGGAGCTGTTTTTT. It specifies CASRTLDTGELFF.

This clonotype was counted between two and nine times. The rearrangement links TRBV12-3 or TRBV12-4 to TRBJ2-7; maybe TRBD2 (6 bases). V gave up 6 bases and J gave up 5 bases, with 20 bases separating them. This CDR3 contains 15 residues. CDR3 sequence: CASSSSREVIHEQYF. CDR3 in DNA: TGTGCCAGCAGCTCATCTAGGGAGGTAATCCACGAGCAGTACTTC.

This clonotype occurred many times. CDR3 DNA: TGTGCCAGTAGCGGGGGTTTACTCAACGAGCAGTACTTC. Its translation is CASSGGLLNEQYF. The rearrangement links TRBV2 to TRBJ2-7; 9 positions agree with TRBD2. V was pared by 9 bases and J by 5 bases, with 8 bases of the junction left unmatched. The CDR3 contains 13 residues. Per the germline V gene, CDR1 is SNHLY and CDR2 is FYNNEI. The full variable domain, with the rest looked up from reference TRBV2 and TRBJ2-7, is EPEVTQTPSHQVTQMGQEVILRCVPISNHLYFYWYRQILGQKVEFLVSFYNNEISEKSEIFDDQFSVERPDGSNFTLKIRSTKLEDSAMYFCASSGGLLNEQYFGPGTRLTVT.

This clonotype was observed a few times. V usage is TRBV12-3 or TRBV12-4 and J usage is TRBJ1-2; 7 nucleotides align to TRBD1. The CDR3 contains 13 residues. V was pared by 6 bases and J by 4 bases, with 5 bases of the junction left unmatched. The CDR3 loop is CASRPTGVYGYTF. In DNA, the CDR3 is TGTGCCAGCAGACCCACAGGGGTCTATGGCTACACCTTC.

The chain couples TRBV4-2 to TRBJ1-1; D is unclear. The CDR3 extends over 15 amino acids. Trimming pared 0 bases from V and 4 bases from J, leaving 12 bases between. Germline-derived CDR1 and CDR2 are LGHNA and YNFKEQ. The CDR3 DNA follows: TGTGCCAGCAGCCAAGAGTGGGGAATGGGCACTGAAGCTTTCTTT. As protein: CASSQEWGMGTEAFF.

This clonotype was picked up many times. This chain uses TRBV6-1 with TRBJ2-1; the D gene is possibly TRBD1 (6 bases). Germline V gives CDR1 MNHNS, CDR2 SASEGT. V lost 5 bases to trimming and J lost 8 bases, with 10 bases between them. This CDR3 region has 12 residues. CDR3 nucleotide sequence: TGTGCCAGCAGTACACAGGGTTATGAGCAGTTCTTC. The encoded protein is CASSTQGYEQFF.

This clonotype was observed a handful of times. This rearrangement joins TRBV30 to TRBJ1-1, with 10 positions matching TRBD1. Germline CDR1 GTSNPN, CDR2 SVGIG (reference sequence). This CDR3 region has 20 residues. V dropped 3 bases and J dropped 2; count of bases not matched to a gene: 21. CDR3 sequence (DNA): TGTGCCTGGAGCAACTGGAAAGGACAGGGGGGACCGGCAGGCAACACTGAAGCTTTCTTT. Residues: CAWSNWKGQGGPAGNTEAFF.

This clonotype was counted ten times or more. The rearrangement links TRBV7-3 to TRBJ2-1, with a weak D call TRBD2 (6 bases). Germline V gene lookup returns CDR1 SGHTA and CDR2 FQGTGA. The V gene lost 3 bases and the J gene lost 9 bases, with 21 bases spanning the gap. The length of the CDR3 is 16 residues. The DNA for the CDR3 is TGTGCCAGCAGCTTTAAGGGGACTCCTTTCATAGTTGAGCAGTTCTTC. This gives the protein CASSFKGTPFIVEQFF.

This clonotype has just a few counts. This chain uses TRBV12-3 or TRBV12-4 with TRBJ2-7; D is uncertain. The CDR3 spans 13 residues. V was pared by 3 bases and J by 4 bases, with 10 bases between. The CDR3 region is CASSLYRDYEQYF. The CDR3 DNA is TGTGCCAGCAGTTTGTACAGAGATTACGAGCAGTACTTC.